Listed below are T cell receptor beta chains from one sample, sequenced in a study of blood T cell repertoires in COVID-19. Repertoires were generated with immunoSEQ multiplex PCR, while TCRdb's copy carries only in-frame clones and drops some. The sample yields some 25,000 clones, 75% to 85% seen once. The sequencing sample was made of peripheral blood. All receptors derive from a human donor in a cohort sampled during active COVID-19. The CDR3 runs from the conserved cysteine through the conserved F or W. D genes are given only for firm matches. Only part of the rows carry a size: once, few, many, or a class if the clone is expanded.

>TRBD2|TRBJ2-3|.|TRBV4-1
TGCGCCAGCAGCCAAGACGGGAGGGATACGCAGTATTTT
CASSQDGRDTQYF
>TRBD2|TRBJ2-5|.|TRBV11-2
TGTGCCAGCAGGTTCCGGGGGGGGATCCAAGAGACCCAGTACTTC
CASRFRGGIQETQYF
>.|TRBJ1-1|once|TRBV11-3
TGTGCCAGCAGCTCCGTAACCCGGGGGGGGACTGAAGCTTTCTTT
CASSSVTRGGTEAFF
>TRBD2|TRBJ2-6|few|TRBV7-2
TGTGCCAGCGCTAAAGCGGGGGGATCTGGGGCCAACGTCCTGACTTTC
CASAKAGGSGANVLTF
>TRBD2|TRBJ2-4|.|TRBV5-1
TGCGCCAGCAGCTTGGTTCTAGCGGGGGCGCAAAACATTCAGTACTTC
CASSLVLAGAQNIQYF
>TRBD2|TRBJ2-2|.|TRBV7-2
TGTGCCAGCACAAGTTCACTAGCGGGATTGACCGGGGAGCTGTTTTTT
CASTSSLAGLTGELFF
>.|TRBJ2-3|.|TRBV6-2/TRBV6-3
TGTGCCAGCAGTCCAGGGCCCCAGGGCACAGATACGCAGTATTTT
CASSPGPQGTDTQYF
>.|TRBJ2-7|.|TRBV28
TGTGCCAGCAGAATCCTTAACGAGCAGTACTTC
CASRILNEQYF
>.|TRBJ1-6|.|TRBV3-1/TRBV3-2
TGTGCCAGCAGCCAAGATCCACCCCTTGAGTCACCCCTCCACTTT
CASSQDPPLESPLHF
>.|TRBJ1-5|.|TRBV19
TGTGCCAGTAGTATTCGGGATACCAATCAGCCCCAGCATTTT
CASSIRDTNQPQHF
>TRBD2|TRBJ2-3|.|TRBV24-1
TGTGCCACCAGTGAGCCTCTAGCGGGAGGGGGCACAGATACGCAGTATTTT
CATSEPLAGGGTDTQYF
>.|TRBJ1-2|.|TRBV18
TGTGCCAGCTCACCACCGTTAGAGAACTATGGCTACACCTTC
CASSPPLENYGYTF
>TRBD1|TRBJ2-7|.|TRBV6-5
TGTGCCAGCAGCACCGGGACAGGGGACGAGCAGTACTTC
CASSTGTGDEQYF
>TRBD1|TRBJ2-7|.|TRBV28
TGTGCCAGCAAGGAAACAGGGGGCAAGTACGAGCAGTACTTC
CASKETGGKYEQYF
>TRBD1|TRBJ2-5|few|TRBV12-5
TGTGCTAGTGGTTTGGGGAATCCAGGGGGCGCGGGGGAGACCCAGTACTTC
CASGLGNPGGAGETQYF
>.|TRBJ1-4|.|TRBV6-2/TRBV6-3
TGTGCCAGCAGTTACTCACAGGGTAAAAAACTGTTTTTT
CASSYSQGKKLFF
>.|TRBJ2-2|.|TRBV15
TGTGCCACCAGCAGAGTCGTCCAGGCGGGATTGTCCGGGGAGCTGTTTTTT
CATSRVVQAGLSGELFF
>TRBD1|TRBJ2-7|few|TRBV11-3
TGTGCCAGCAGCTTAGAACAGGGACAGGGGACCTACGAGCAGTACTTC
CASSLEQGQGTYEQYF
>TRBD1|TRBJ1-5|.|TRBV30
TGTGCCTGGAGTGTCCCACGACAGGGCCGGGGAGAGGCCCAGCATTTT
CAWSVPRQGRGEAQHF
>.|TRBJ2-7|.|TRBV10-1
TGCGCCAGCAGCCTCGGGAGTTTCGAGCAGTACTTC
CASSLGSFEQYF
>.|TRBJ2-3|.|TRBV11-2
TGTGCCAGCAGCTTGCTGGGACACACCACAGATACGCAGTATTTT
CASSLLGHTTDTQYF
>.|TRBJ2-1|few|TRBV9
TGTGCCAGCAGCGTAGTTCCTAGCAACGAGCAGTTCTTC
CASSVVPSNEQFF
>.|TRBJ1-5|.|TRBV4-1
TGCGCCAGCAGCCACTTCACAGACTATAGCAATCAGCCCCAGCATTTT
CASSHFTDYSNQPQHF
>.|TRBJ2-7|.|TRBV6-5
TGTGCCAGCAGTTACAGGGGGTACACCTACGAGCAGTACTTC
CASSYRGYTYEQYF
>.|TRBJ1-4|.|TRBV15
TGTGCCACCAGCAGAGATATCGGGGGGCGTGAAAAACTGTTTTTT
CATSRDIGGREKLFF
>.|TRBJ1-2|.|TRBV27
TGTGCCAGCGCCGACCCGCCGACTTATGGCTACACCTTC
CASADPPTYGYTF
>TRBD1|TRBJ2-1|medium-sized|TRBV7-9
TGTGCCAGCAGCGCGGGACAGGGAGGTGTCAATGAGCAGTTCTTC
CASSAGQGGVNEQFF
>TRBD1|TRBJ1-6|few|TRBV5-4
TGTGCCAGCAGGTTACAGGGGCAGCCCCTCCACTTT
CASRLQGQPLHF
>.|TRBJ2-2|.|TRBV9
TGTGCCAGCAGCGTAACTCCGAACACCGGGGAGCTGTTTTTT
CASSVTPNTGELFF
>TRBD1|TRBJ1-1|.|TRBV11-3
TGTGCCAGCAGCTCCCAGACAGGGGTCGACACTGAAGCTTTCTTT
CASSSQTGVDTEAFF
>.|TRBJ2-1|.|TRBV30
TGTGCCTGGCCGGGTCCCAACACCGGTGAGCAGTTCTTC
CAWPGPNTGEQFF
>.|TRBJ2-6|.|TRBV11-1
TGTGCCAGCAGCTTACGGGGTAACGGGGCCAACGTCCTGACTTTC
CASSLRGNGANVLTF
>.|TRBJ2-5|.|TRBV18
TGTGCCAGCTCACCACCCGGAGGGCCGGAGACCCAGTACTTC
CASSPPGGPETQYF
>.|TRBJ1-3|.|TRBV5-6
TGTGCCAGCAGCTTTCAATCTGGAAACACCATATATTTT
CASSFQSGNTIYF
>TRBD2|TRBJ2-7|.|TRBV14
TGTGCCAGCAGCCAAGGAAGTTGGGGGGGCTACGAGCAGTACTTC
CASSQGSWGGYEQYF
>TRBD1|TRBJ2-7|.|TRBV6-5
TGTGCCAGCAGTTACCGGGGACAGGGCGTTTACGAGCAGTACTTC
CASSYRGQGVYEQYF
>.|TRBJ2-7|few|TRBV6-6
TGTGCCAGCACCGACAGGGCTAGCGAGAATGACGAGCAGTACTTC
CASTDRASENDEQYF
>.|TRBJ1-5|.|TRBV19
TGTGCCAGTAATAAAAGGGGGGGGGCCGCGTATAGCAATCAGCCCCAGCATTTT
CASNKRGGAAYSNQPQHF
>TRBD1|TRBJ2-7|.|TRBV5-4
TGTGCCAGCAGCAAACAGACAGGGATGCACGAGCAGTACTTC
CASSKQTGMHEQYF
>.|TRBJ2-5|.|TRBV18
TGTGCCAGCTCACGGACAGAATTACAAGAGACCCAGTACTTC
CASSRTELQETQYF
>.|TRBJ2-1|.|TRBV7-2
TGTGCCAGCAGCCTGAATGGCGGTACCTACAATGAGCAGTTCTTC
CASSLNGGTYNEQFF
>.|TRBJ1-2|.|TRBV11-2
TGTGCCAGCAGTCATATTGGACAGCCCCTATATGGCTACACCTTC
CASSHIGQPLYGYTF
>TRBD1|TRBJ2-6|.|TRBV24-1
TGTGCCACCCTAACAACAGGGGTGACACTGAGCTCTGGGGCCAACGTCCTGACTTTC
CATLTTGVTLSSGANVLTF
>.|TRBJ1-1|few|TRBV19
TGTGCCAGTAGTACCCCTGCCGGCAGGGGCGTCCCTGAAGCTTTCTTT
CASSTPAGRGVPEAFF
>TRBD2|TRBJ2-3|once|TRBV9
TGTGCCAGCAGCGTAGACGCTAGCGGGAGGTCAGGGGATACGCAGTATTTT
CASSVDASGRSGDTQYF